This TCR beta chain was found in a study of blood T cell repertoires in COVID-19. Study-wide context: PBMCs, B-cell-depleted T cells, or T cells provided the cDNA or gDNA that made up the material.

This clone was recorded only once. Generated by immunoSEQ multiplex PCR, the TCRdb table keeps only in-frame clones and is missing some. The sample gives some 190,000 clones, 82% of which show up once; around 8% is in the top ten. This receptor was obtained from a woman in her sixties with COVID-19, enrolled during active disease. The specimen sequenced was peripheral blood.

CDR3 DNA: TGTGCCAGCAGCCCCAGGGGCCCGACGAGTGTGGGCACCGGGGAGCTGTTTTTT. It specifies CASSPRGPTSVGTGELFF. J is TRBJ2-2 and V is TRBV5-6; a weak D match, TRBD1 (6 bases). Trimming stripped 4 bases from V and 4 bases from J, with 23 bases between. Germline loops: CDR1 SGHDT, CDR2 YYEEEE. The CDR3 is 18 residues long. The entire variable domain, with the rest obtained from reference TRBV5-6 and TRBJ2-2, is as follows: DAGVTQSPTHLIKTRGQQVTLRCSPKSGHDTVSWYQQALGQGPQFIFQYYEEEERQRGNFPDRFSGHQFPNYSSELNVNALLLGDSALYLCASSPRGPTSVGTGELFFGEGSRLTVL.